The 6 T cell receptor beta chains presented below share a single source sample, sequenced in a study of T-cell memory formation after mild COVID-19. TCRdb re-called the 5' RACE reads with MiXCR, one entry per CDR3 protein. The data show around 340,000 distinct CDR3 sequences, approximately 15% seen once. Input material: PBMCs or a T cell subset sorted from them (not recorded which). All receptors come from a man aged 18 to 29 who had mild COVID-19 (a few samples of this study predate the infection). Cell type and time point are not known.

This chain links TRBV5-1 with TRBJ2-7; TRBD1 or TRBD2 may be the D gene (5 bases each). Germline V gives CDR1 SGHRS, CDR2 YFSETQ. The CDR3 has 16 residues. V lost 4 bases and J 0 bases, leaving 17 bases between the germline ends. This chain's CDR3 is CASSASGTPSSYEQYF. The CDR3, as DNA: TGCGCCAGCAGCGCCTCCGGGACGCCGAGCTCCTACGAGCAGTACTTC.

This rearrangement joins TRBV7-2 to TRBJ1-5; D not resolved. Deletions cut 2 bases from V and 2 bases from J, with 19 bases between. CDR3 length: 18 residues. Looked up from germline, CDR1 is SGHTA and CDR2 is FQGNSA. The CDR3 bases are TGTGCCAGCAGCTTAAACCGGCGGCGAACAGTTGGCAATCAGCCCCAGCATTTT. It specifies CASSLNRRRTVGNQPQHF.

This clonotype was seen at least ten times. V gene TRBV7-6 combines with J gene TRBJ1-5; possibly TRBD1 for D (5 bases). With 2 bases removed from V and 0 bases from J, the gap between germline ends came to 11 bases. Germline V gene sequence: CDR1 SGHVS, CDR2 FNYEAQ. The CDR3 is 16 residues long. CDR3 DNA sequence: TGTGCCAGCAGCTTATGGGCAGGGAATAGCAATCAGCCCCAGCATTTT. Translated, it gives CASSLWAGNSNQPQHF.

This clonotype has more than one count but fewer than ten. The gene calls are TRBV4-3 and TRBJ1-5; D is undetermined. CDR1 is LGHNA and CDR2 is YSLEER in the germline V gene. CDR3 size: 16 residues. V lost 0 bases and J lost 3, with 12 bases in between. The CDR3 nucleotides are TGCGCCAGCAGCCAAGAGCCGGGGAGATTCAATCAGCCCCAGCATTTT. Translation gives CASSQEPGRFNQPQHF.

This chain joins TRBV20-1 and TRBJ1-1; 7 nucleotides match TRBD1. The germline CDR1 and CDR2 sequences are DFQATT and SNEGSKA (reference sequence). CDR3 length: 15 residues. V shed 0 bases and J 4 bases; nucleotides not matched to a gene: 8. CDR3 sequence (DNA): TGCAGTGCTAGAGATAGGGGCAGGGGGATCACTGAAGCTTTCTTT. This encodes CSARDRGRGITEAFF.

This clonotype was seen a handful of times. CDR3: CASREGNTNYGYTF. In DNA form, the CDR3 reads TGTGCCAGCAGAGAGGGGAATACTAACTATGGCTACACCTTC. The chain has TRBV6-1 and TRBJ1-2; tentatively, D is TRBD1 (5 bases). The CDR3 covers 14 residues. V shed 6 bases and J shed 0 bases, with 11 bases lying between them. Germline V gene sequence: CDR1 MNHNS, CDR2 SASEGT.